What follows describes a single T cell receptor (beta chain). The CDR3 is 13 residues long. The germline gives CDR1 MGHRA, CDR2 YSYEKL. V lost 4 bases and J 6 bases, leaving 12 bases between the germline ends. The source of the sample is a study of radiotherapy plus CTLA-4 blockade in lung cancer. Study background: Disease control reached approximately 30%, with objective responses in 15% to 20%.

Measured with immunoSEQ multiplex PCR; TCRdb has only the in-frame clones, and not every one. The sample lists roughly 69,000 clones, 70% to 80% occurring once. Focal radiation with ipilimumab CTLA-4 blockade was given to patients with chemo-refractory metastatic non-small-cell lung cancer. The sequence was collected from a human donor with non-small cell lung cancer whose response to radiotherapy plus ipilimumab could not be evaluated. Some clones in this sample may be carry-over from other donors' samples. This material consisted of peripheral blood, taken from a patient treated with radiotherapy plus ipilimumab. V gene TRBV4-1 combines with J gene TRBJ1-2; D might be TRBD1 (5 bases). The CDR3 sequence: CASSRGQGDGYTF. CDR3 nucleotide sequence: TGCGCCAGCAGCCGTGGACAAGGGGATGGCTACACCTTC.